The source of this TCR beta chain is a study of blood T cell repertoires in COVID-19. Study at large: Samples came from the United States, Italy and Spain, spanning acute and convalescent COVID-19. Sample material is recorded as cDNA or gDNA derived from T cells, B-cell-depleted T cells, or PBMCs.

V lost 2 bases, J lost 1 base, and 8 bases lay in between. The germline gives CDR1 GTSNPN, CDR2 SVGIG (reference sequence). The CDR3 covers 14 residues. Authors' data handling: The authors estimated nucleated cell counts from reference gene primer amplification. The method was immunoSEQ multiplex PCR; TCRdb's version includes in-frame clones alone and lacks a portion of them. Clone size and the V and J calls come from that table; the DNA yielded D and trimming. Seen here are approximately 280,000 clones, around nine tenths observed once, and the top ten hold approximately 4.3%. Source material: peripheral blood. The V call is TRBV30, the J call TRBJ2-2; tentatively, D is TRBD2 (5 bases). This TCR was recovered from a middle-aged man with acute or convalescent COVID-19. The CDR3 loop reads CAWSMDWNTGELFF. Written as DNA, the CDR3 is TGTGCCTGGAGTATGGACTGGAACACCGGGGAGCTGTTTTTT.